The rows below give T cell receptor beta chains drawn from one sample of a study of post-analysis software for immune sequencing data. TCRdb re-analysed the PCR reads in MiXCR, keeping a single row per CDR3 protein. The sample records 750,000 to 950,000 distinct CDR3 sequences, 46% being singletons. Sequencing used blood. Every receptor here comes from a girl aged 5 to 17 with multiple sclerosis. Both conserved end residues are part of each CDR3. The D gene is left open where the match is weak. Clone size, where shown, is once, few, many, or a class for clones that have expanded.

V	D	J	size	DNA	CDR3
TRBV27	TRBD2	TRBJ2-3	NA	TGTGCCAGCAGTTTAAGCGGGGGCAGGGGTACAGATACGCAGTATTTT	CASSLSGGRGTDTQYF
TRBV10-3	NA	TRBJ2-1	few	TGTGCCACCAGACTAGTCAATGAGCAGTTCTTC	CATRLVNEQFF
TRBV25-1	TRBD2	TRBJ2-7	NA	TGTGCCAGCAGTGCGGGACTAGCGGAGGATTACTCCTACAATGAGCAGTACTTC	CASSAGLAEDYSYNEQYF
TRBV11-1	TRBD2	TRBJ2-7	NA	TGTGCCAGCAGCCCCGAAGCGGGATTTAGGTACGAGCAGTACTTC	CASSPEAGFRYEQYF
TRBV7-2	NA	TRBJ2-3	NA	TGTGCCAGCAGCCCTCTTGGCTTTGTGATCACAGATACGCAGTATTTT	CASSPLGFVITDTQYF
TRBV9	TRBD2	TRBJ2-1	NA	TGTGCCAGCAGCCCCGGAGGGACTAGCGGGAGTTATGAGCAGTTCTTC	CASSPGGTSGSYEQFF
TRBV4-1	NA	TRBJ1-4	NA	TGCGCCAGCAGCAGGGGGGAAACCGCAACTAATGAAAAACTGTTTTTT	CASSRGETATNEKLFF
TRBV7-9	TRBD2	TRBJ2-4	NA	TGTGCCAGCAGCTTAGAACTAGCGGGTCGGCCCAAAAACATTCAGTACTTC	CASSLELAGRPKNIQYF
TRBV20-1	NA	TRBJ2-5	few	TGCAGTGCCGCGGCGGACAGCCAAGAGACCCAGTACTTC	CSAAADSQETQYF
TRBV4-2	NA	TRBJ2-2	NA	TGTGCCAGCAGCCAGGGGTCCGGGGAGCTGTTTTTT	CASSQGSGELFF
TRBV5-1	TRBD2	TRBJ2-7	NA	TGCGCCAGCAGCTTGGCGGCGGGAGGTCCCTACGAGCAGTACTTC	CASSLAAGGPYEQYF
TRBV12-3/TRBV12-4	TRBD2	TRBJ2-3	many	TGTGCCAGCAGCACCCTCGGACTAGCGGGAACGGATACGCAGTATTTT	CASSTLGLAGTDTQYF
TRBV10-1	NA	TRBJ1-5	NA	TGCGCCAGCAGTCCGGATAGGGCAGAGGCAGGACAGCCCCAGCATTTT	CASSPDRAEAGQPQHF
TRBV29-1	NA	TRBJ1-4	few	TGCAGCGTGGCTTGGGGGGCTAATGAAAAACTGTTTTTT	CSVAWGANEKLFF
TRBV29-1	NA	TRBJ1-2	NA	TGCAGCGTTGCAAGTGGCTACACCTTC	CSVASGYTF
TRBV27	NA	TRBJ2-7	NA	TGTGCCAGCAGTTTATCGGTGGGTGCATCCTACGAGCAGTACTTC	CASSLSVGASYEQYF
TRBV20-1	NA	TRBJ2-3	NA	TGCAGTGCTAGCGGAGGGTGGCGCGGCACAGATACGCAGTATTTT	CSASGGWRGTDTQYF
TRBV10-1	TRBD2	TRBJ2-1	NA	TGCGCCAGCAGTGATCAGGCTAGCGGGGTCTATGAGCAGTTCTTC	CASSDQASGVYEQFF
TRBV5-1	NA	TRBJ2-1	few	TGCGCCAGCAGCTTTAGCGCAAGCTCCTACAATGAGCAGTTCTTC	CASSFSASSYNEQFF
TRBV7-2	NA	TRBJ2-7	few	TGTGCCAGCAGCTTAGTTATTAGGGGACCCTTGACGCGCGAGCAGTACTTC	CASSLVIRGPLTREQYF